Detailed here is one T cell receptor beta chain. Its antigen is currently unknown. These data belong to a study of T cell responses to AZD1222 COVID-19 vaccine. Looking at the study overall: Second doses at about 4 or about 12 weeks were pooled.

Whole-study findings and limits: There were mostly white British donors and more females than males, and clonal diversity was possibly underestimated. The span of vaccine-associated CD4 TCRs extended across spike, with dominance at 160-218 and 743-854. Seropositive AZD1222 recipients at baseline numbered only 5 or 6.

Profiling relied on immunoSEQ multiplex PCR, and the TCRdb table lists in-frame clones only, not all of them. Of about 67,000 clones listed, 80% to 90% were seen once; the top ten hold about 20%. Germline values: CDR1 MDHEN, CDR2 SYDVKM. This CDR3 spans 13 amino acids. Trimming took 7 bases from V and 4 from J, leaving 13 bases between them. Material: peripheral blood, obtained on day 0 of AZD1222 vaccination. V usage is TRBV28 and J usage is TRBJ1-1; D is perhaps TRBD1 (5 bases). The clonotype originates from an adult in good health. CDR3 nucleotide sequence: TGTGCCAGCACTGGGGGGAGAGGCACTGAAGCTTTCTTT. Encoded protein: CASTGGRGTEAFF.